This T cell receptor beta chain was sequenced in a study of blood T cell repertoires in COVID-19. Across the whole study: PBMCs, B-cell-depleted T cells, or T cells were the source of the cDNA or gDNA that made up the material.

V was pared by 0 bases and J by 3 bases, with 10 bases between. Germline V CDR1 and CDR2: SGHRS, YFSETQ. The CDR3 extends over 15 amino acids. Measured with immunoSEQ multiplex PCR; TCRdb has only the in-frame clones, and not every one. The data hold 200,000 or so clones, with roughly 84% observed a single time. Turning to this clone: Other DNA sequences in the same sample also yield this CDR3.

Specimen: peripheral blood. The TCR sequence derives from a woman in her thirties who had recovered from COVID-19. The chain has TRBV5-1 and TRBJ2-1; the D gene is possibly TRBD1 (6 bases). CDR3 sequence: CASSLGGGGYNEQFF. The CDR3 nucleotides are TGCGCCAGCAGCTTGGGAGGGGGTGGCTACAATGAGCAGTTCTTC.